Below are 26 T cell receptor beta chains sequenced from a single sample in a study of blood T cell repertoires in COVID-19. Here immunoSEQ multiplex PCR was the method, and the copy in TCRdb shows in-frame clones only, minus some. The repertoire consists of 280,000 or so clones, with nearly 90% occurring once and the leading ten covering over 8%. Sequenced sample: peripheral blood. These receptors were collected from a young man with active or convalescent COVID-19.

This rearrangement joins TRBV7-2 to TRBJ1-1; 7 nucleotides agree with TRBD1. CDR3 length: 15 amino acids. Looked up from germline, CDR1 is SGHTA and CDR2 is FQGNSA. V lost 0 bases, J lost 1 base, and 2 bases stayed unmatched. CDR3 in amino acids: CASSLAGTANTEAFF. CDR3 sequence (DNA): TGTGCCAGCAGCTTAGCGGGGACAGCGAACACTGAAGCTTTCTTT.

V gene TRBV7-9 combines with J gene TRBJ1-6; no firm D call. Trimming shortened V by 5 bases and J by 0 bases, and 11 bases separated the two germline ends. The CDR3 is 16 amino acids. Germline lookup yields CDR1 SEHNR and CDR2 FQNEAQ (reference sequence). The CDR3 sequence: CASSSGPSSYNSPLHF. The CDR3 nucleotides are TGTGCCAGCAGCAGCGGACCGAGCTCCTATAATTCACCCCTCCACTTT. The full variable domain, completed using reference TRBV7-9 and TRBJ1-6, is DTGVSQNPRHKITKRGQNVTFRCDPISEHNRLYWYRQTLGQGPEFLTYFQNEAQLEKSRLLSDRFSAERPKGSFSTLEIQRTEQGDSAMYLCASSSGPSSYNSPLHFGNGTRLTVT.

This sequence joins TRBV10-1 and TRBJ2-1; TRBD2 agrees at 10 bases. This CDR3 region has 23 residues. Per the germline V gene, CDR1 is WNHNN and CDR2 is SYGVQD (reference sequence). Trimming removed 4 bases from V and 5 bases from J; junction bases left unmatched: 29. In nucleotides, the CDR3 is TGCGCCAGCAGTGGGGGGGGGTTAGCGGGGGGCATACTCCATACAACCCCGAACAATGAGCAGTTCTTC. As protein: CASSGGGLAGGILHTTPNNEQFF.

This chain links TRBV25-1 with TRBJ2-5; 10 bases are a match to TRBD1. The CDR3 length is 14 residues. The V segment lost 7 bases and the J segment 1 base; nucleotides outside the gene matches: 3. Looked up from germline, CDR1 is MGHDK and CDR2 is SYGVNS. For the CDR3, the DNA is TGTGCCAGCATGGACAGGGGGGCCCAAGAGACCCAGTACTTC. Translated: CASMDRGAQETQYF.

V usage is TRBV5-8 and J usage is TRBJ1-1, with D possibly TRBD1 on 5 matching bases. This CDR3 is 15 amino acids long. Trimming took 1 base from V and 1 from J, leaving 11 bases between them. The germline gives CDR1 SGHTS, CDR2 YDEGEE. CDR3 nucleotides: TGTGCCAGCAGCTTGTCCCGACAGAGGAACACTGAAGCTTTCTTT. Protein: CASSLSRQRNTEAFF.

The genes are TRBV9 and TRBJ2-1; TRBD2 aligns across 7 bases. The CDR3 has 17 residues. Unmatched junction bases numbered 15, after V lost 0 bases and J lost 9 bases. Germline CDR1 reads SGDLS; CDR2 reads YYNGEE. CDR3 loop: CASSVAGGTKGSSEQFF. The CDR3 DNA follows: TGTGCCAGCAGCGTAGCCGGGGGGACTAAGGGGTCGTCTGAGCAGTTCTTC.

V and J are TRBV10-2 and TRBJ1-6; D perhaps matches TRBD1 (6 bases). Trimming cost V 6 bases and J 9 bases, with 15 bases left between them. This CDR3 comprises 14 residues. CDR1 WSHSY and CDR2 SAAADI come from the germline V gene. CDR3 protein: CASSTQGFSSPLHF. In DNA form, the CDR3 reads TGCGCCAGCAGCACCCAGGGGTTTAGTTCACCCCTCCACTTT.

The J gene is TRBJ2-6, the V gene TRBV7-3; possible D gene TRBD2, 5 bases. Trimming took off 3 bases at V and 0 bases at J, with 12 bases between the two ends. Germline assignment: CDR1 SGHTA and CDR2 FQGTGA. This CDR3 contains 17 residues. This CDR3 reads CASSFPHGGSGANVLTF. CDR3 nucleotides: TGTGCCAGCAGCTTTCCCCACGGAGGCTCTGGGGCCAACGTCCTGACTTTC.

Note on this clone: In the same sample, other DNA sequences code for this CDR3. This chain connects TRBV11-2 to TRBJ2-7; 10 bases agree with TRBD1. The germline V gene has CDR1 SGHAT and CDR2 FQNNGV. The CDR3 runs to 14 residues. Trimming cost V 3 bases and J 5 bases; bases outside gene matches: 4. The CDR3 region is CASSFDRGRHEQYF. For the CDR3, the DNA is TGTGCCAGCAGCTTTGACAGGGGGCGCCACGAGCAGTACTTC.

CDR3 region: CASSLTGGYGYTF. The CDR3 bases are TGTGCCAGCAGCCTGACAGGGGGCTATGGCTACACCTTC. The rearrangement joins TRBV7-9 to TRBJ1-2; 9 bases are a match to TRBD1. This CDR3 has 13 amino acids. The J segment lost 4 bases and the V segment lost 5 bases, leaving 2 bases of the junction unmatched. Germline CDR1 SEHNR, CDR2 FQNEAQ (reference sequence).

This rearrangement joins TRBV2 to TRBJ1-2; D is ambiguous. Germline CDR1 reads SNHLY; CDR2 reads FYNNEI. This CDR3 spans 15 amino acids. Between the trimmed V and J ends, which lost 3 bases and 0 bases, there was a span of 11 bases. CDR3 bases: TGTGCCAGCAGTGACTCGCGGGGATCTAACTATGGCTACACCTTC. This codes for CASSDSRGSNYGYTF.

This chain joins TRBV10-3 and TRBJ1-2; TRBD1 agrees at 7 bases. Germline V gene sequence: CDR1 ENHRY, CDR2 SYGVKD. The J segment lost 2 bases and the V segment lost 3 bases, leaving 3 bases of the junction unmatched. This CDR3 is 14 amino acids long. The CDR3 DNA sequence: TGTGCCATCAGTGACCCGGGACAGAACTATGGCTACACCTTC. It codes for CAISDPGQNYGYTF.

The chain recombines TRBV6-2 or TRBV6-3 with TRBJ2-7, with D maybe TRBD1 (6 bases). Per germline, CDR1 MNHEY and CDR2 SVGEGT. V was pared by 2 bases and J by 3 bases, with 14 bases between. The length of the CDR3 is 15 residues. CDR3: CASSYGTRSNYEQYF. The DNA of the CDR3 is TGTGCCAGCAGTTACGGGACACGATCGAACTACGAGCAGTACTTC.

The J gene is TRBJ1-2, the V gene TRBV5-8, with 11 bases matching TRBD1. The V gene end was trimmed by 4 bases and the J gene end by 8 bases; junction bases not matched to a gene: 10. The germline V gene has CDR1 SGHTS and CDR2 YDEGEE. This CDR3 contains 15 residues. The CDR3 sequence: CASSRDGTGGQGYTF. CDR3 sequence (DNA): TGTGCCAGCAGCCGAGATGGGACAGGGGGACAAGGCTACACCTTC.

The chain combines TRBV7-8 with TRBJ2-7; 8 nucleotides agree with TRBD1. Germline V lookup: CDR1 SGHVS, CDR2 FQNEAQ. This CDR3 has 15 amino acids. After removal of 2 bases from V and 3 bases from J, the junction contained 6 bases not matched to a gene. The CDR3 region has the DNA TGTGCCAGCAGCTTAAGGGGCACAGGGGGCTACGAGCAGTACTTC. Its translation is CASSLRGTGGYEQYF. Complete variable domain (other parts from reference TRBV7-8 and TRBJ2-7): GAGVSQSPRYKVAKRGQDVALRCDPISGHVSLFWYQQALGQGPEFLTYFQNEAQLDKSGLPSDRFFAERPEGSVSTLKIQRTQQEDSAVYLCASSLRGTGGYEQYFGPGTRLTVT.

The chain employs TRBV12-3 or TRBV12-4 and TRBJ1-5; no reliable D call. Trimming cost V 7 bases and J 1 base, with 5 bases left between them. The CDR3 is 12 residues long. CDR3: CASKRSNQPQHF. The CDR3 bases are TGTGCCAGCAAGAGGAGCAATCAGCCCCAGCATTTT.

CDR3 sequence: CASRGPGGSGANVLTF. The CDR3 DNA reads TGTGCCAGTAGGGGGCCAGGGGGATCTGGGGCCAACGTCCTGACTTTC. The rearrangement links TRBV19 to TRBJ2-6; 7 bases are shared with TRBD1. V shed 6 bases, J shed 1 base, and the junction held 6 bases outside the gene matches. This CDR3 is built from 16 residues. In germline, CDR1 is LNHDA, CDR2 SQIVND (reference sequence). The full variable domain, rest sourced from reference TRBV19 and TRBJ2-6, is DGGITQSPKYLFRKEGQNVTLSCEQNLNHDAMYWYRQDPGQGLRLIYYSQIVNDFQKGDIAEGYSVSREKKESFPLTVTSAQKNPTAFYLCASRGPGGSGANVLTFGAGSRLTVL.

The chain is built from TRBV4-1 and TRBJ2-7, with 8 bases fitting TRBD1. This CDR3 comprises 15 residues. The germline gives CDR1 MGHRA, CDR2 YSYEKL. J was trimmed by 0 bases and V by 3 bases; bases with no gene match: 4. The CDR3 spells CASSQSTGDSYEQYF. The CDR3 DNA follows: TGCGCCAGCAGCCAGTCGACAGGGGACTCCTACGAGCAGTACTTC.

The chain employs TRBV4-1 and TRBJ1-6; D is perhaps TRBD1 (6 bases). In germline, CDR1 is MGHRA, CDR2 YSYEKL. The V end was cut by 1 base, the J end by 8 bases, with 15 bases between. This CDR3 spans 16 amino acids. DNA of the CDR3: TGCGCCAGCAGCCAAGGTTGGACAGAGGGCCATTCACCCCTCCACTTT. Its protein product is CASSQGWTEGHSPLHF.

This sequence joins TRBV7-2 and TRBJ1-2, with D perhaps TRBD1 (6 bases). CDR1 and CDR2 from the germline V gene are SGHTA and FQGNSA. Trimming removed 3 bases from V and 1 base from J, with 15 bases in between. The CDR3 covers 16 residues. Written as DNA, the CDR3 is TGTGCCAGCAGCTTCTCCTCGGGGGGCTTTAACTATGGCTACACCTTC. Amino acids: CASSFSSGGFNYGYTF.

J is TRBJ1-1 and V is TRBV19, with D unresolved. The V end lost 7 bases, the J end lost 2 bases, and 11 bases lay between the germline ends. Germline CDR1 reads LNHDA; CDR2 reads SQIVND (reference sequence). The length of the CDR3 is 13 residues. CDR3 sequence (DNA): TGTGCCAGTACCGAGACTGTCAACACTGAAGCTTTCTTT. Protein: CASTETVNTEAFF.

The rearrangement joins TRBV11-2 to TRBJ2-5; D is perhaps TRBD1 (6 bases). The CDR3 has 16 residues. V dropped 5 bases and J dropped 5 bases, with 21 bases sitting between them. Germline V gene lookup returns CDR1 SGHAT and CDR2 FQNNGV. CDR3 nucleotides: TGTGCCAGCAGCCCGCTTAGGGGCAGGGGTTGGGAGACCCAGTACTTC. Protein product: CASSPLRGRGWETQYF.

The CDR3 region is CASSSRLAGDYEQYF. The CDR3 DNA is TGTGCCAGCAGCTCCCGACTAGCGGGGGACTACGAGCAGTACTTC. The genes are TRBV13 and TRBJ2-7; 12 bases are shared with TRBD2. The CDR3 consists of 15 residues. Germline loops: CDR1 PRHDT, CDR2 FYEKMQ (reference sequence). V lost 4 bases and J lost 3; bases outside the gene matches: 4. Supplemented by reference TRBV13 and TRBJ2-7, the full variable domain reads AAGVIQSPRHLIKEKRETATLKCYPIPRHDTVYWYQQGPGQDPQFLISFYEKMQSDKGSIPDRFSAQQFSDYHSELNMSSLELGDSALYFCASSSRLAGDYEQYFGPGTRLTVT.

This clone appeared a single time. The CDR3 coding sequence is TGTGCCAGCAGCTACACAGGTCCGGGGGGAGGGTGTTTCTTT. Its translation is CASSYTGPGGGCFF. The V and J genes are TRBV7-9 and TRBJ1-1; tentative D call: TRBD1 (5 bases). Germline V CDR1 and CDR2: SEHNR, FQNEAQ (reference sequence). The V and J ends lost 4 bases and 13 bases respectively, with 22 bases between them. The CDR3 consists of 14 residues.

DNA for the CDR3: TGCAGCGTTGACCCCACAGGCCCCCCCGGCTACACCTTC. Translated, it gives CSVDPTGPPGYTF. The chain uses TRBV29-1 and TRBJ1-2; possible D gene TRBD1, 5 bases. The CDR3 contains 13 residues. Germline V gene data show CDR1 as SQVTM and CDR2 as ANQGSEA. Trimming left V 3 bases short and J 8 bases short, with 16 bases between.

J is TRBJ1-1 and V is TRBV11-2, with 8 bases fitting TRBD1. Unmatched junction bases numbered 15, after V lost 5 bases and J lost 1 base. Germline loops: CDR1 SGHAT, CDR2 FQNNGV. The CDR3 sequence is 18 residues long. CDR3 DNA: TGTGCCAGCAGCGGTCGGACAGGGTTGGGGTTAGAGAACACTGAAGCTTTCTTT. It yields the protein CASSGRTGLGLENTEAFF.